These 30 T cell receptor beta chains came from one sample sequenced in a study of post-analysis software for immune sequencing data. Whole-study findings and limits: TRBV5-6, TRBV5-1 and TRBV20-1 were among four or five TRBV segments more frequent in patients than controls.

These receptors' antigens are unknown. Unique molecular identifiers were present in the TCR beta cDNA libraries. TCRdb re-called the PCR reads through MiXCR, storing one row per CDR3 protein. The table lists roughly 540,000 distinct CDR3 sequences, under 40% of them singletons. Sample: blood. These TCRs come from a girl under 18 with multiple sclerosis.

The rearrangement uses TRBV6-5 and TRBJ1-1; D remains unclear. With 0 bases removed from V and 8 bases from J, the gap between germline ends came to 16 bases. This CDR3 is built from 15 residues. Germline V gene lookup returns CDR1 MNHEY and CDR2 SVGAGI. This chain's CDR3 is CASSYSTGLPPEAFF. As DNA, the CDR3 is TGTGCCAGCAGTTACTCGACCGGCCTCCCCCCAGAAGCTTTCTTT.

The rearrangement uses TRBV10-3 and TRBJ1-5; 7 nucleotides align to TRBD1. The CDR3 length is 14 residues. Germline CDR1 reads ENHRY; CDR2 reads SYGVKD. After removal of 7 bases from V and 3 bases from J, the junction contained 6 bases not matched to a gene. DNA for the CDR3: TGTGCCATCAATGACAGGGACTTCAATCAGCCCCAGCATTTT. Protein sequence: CAINDRDFNQPQHF.

This clonotype turned up a few times. The rearrangement uses TRBV7-9 and TRBJ2-6; no clear D. Germline V gives CDR1 SEHNR, CDR2 FQNEAQ (reference sequence). The CDR3 length is 16 residues. Trimming took 1 base from V and 3 from J, leaving 10 bases between them. Here the CDR3 DNA reads TGTGCCAGCAGCTTAGTTGGCGGAATTGGGGCCAACGTCCTGACTTTC. This gives the protein CASSLVGGIGANVLTF.

The sample holds a few counts of this clonotype. The chain combines TRBV7-9 with TRBJ2-5, with a tentative D call TRBD1 (5 bases). The CDR3 loop spans 13 amino acids. Trimming took off 8 bases at V and 2 bases at J, with 12 bases between the two ends. The germline CDR1 and CDR2 sequences are SEHNR and FQNEAQ (reference sequence). Here the CDR3 DNA reads TGTGCCAGCCGTCGACAGCCTCAAGAGACCCAGTACTTC. This sequence encodes CASRRQPQETQYF.

This chain connects TRBV6-2 or TRBV6-3 to TRBJ2-2, with a tentative D call TRBD2 (5 bases). Trimming took 0 bases from V and 2 from J, leaving 16 bases between them. The CDR3 runs 18 residues. The germline V gene encodes CDR1 MNHEY and CDR2 SVGEGT. For the CDR3, the DNA is TGTGCCAGCAGTTACTCGACGTCGGGGATCGGTAACACCGGGGAGCTGTTTTTT. It codes for CASSYSTSGIGNTGELFF.

CDR3 region: CSAIGQGPTGELFF. The CDR3 bases are TGCAGTGCTATCGGACAGGGCCCCACCGGGGAGCTGTTTTTT. The chain is built from TRBV20-1 and TRBJ2-2; 8 bases align to TRBD1. This CDR3 region has 14 residues. Germline V lookup: CDR1 DFQATT, CDR2 SNEGSKA (reference sequence). V trimming: 4 bases; J trimming: 4 bases; junction bases outside the gene matches: 5.

The chain has TRBV12-3 or TRBV12-4 and TRBJ1-2; D is unresolved. V dropped 6 bases and J dropped 7 bases, with 9 bases sitting between them. The CDR3 sequence is 11 residues long. CDR3 loop: CASRTGLGYTF. CDR3 DNA: TGTGCCAGCAGGACCGGACTTGGCTACACCTTC.

In this sample, this clonotype turned up a few times. The gene calls are TRBV2 and TRBJ1-1; TRBD1 might be the D (5 bases). This CDR3 contains 17 residues. V was shortened by 10 bases and J by 8 bases, with 32 bases between the two germline ends. Germline-derived CDR1 and CDR2 are SNHLY and FYNNEI. The CDR3 reads CANDLLEGGARTLEAFF. The DNA of the CDR3 is TGTGCCAACGATCTCCTCGAGGGCGGGGCCAGGACCCTCGAAGCTTTCTTT.

The genes are TRBV4-1 and TRBJ1-6; 9 nucleotides match TRBD1. The CDR3 is 17 amino acids. After removal of 0 bases from V and 7 bases from J, the junction contained 7 bases not matched to a gene. The germline gives CDR1 MGHRA, CDR2 YSYEKL. Written as DNA, the CDR3 is TGCGCCAGCAGCCAAGAAATTCACAGGGGGCGAAATTCACCCCTCCACTTT. This translates into CASSQEIHRGRNSPLHF.

This clonotype came up a few times. The chain couples TRBV29-1 to TRBJ1-1; D gene ambiguous. Trimming took 5 bases from V and 1 from J, leaving 11 bases between them. This CDR3 has 13 amino acids. CDR1 and CDR2 (germline): SQVTM, ANQGSEA. CDR3 sequence (DNA): TGCAGCGTTAGTCTTACGGGGAACACTGAAGCTTTCTTT. Its translation: CSVSLTGNTEAFF.

CDR3 residues: CASSAQGTGAGELFF. CDR3 sequence (DNA): TGTGCCAGCAGTGCCCAGGGGACGGGGGCCGGGGAGCTGTTTTTT. This chain uses TRBV28 with TRBJ2-2; the D gene could be TRBD1 or TRBD2 (6 bases each). Looked up from germline, CDR1 is MDHEN and CDR2 is SYDVKM. The CDR3 runs 15 residues. The ends were cut back, 5 bases at V and 6 bases at J, with 16 bases in the middle.

This clonotype was counted between two and nine times. The rearrangement uses TRBV7-9 and TRBJ2-5, with D possibly being TRBD2 (5 bases). CDR1 SEHNR and CDR2 FQNEAQ come from the germline V gene (reference sequence). There are 11 residues in the CDR3. The V end lost 4 bases, the J end lost 7 bases, and 7 bases lay between the germline ends. The CDR3 reads CASSSGVTQYF. As DNA, the CDR3 is TGTGCCAGCAGCTCCGGGGTGACCCAGTACTTC.

This clonotype was counted only a few times. V is TRBV20-1 and J is TRBJ1-4; possible D gene TRBD1, 6 bases. V was shortened by 1 base and J by 8 bases, with 20 bases between the two germline ends. The germline V gene encodes CDR1 DFQATT and CDR2 SNEGSKA (reference sequence). This CDR3 spans 16 amino acids. CDR3 nucleotide sequence: TGCAGTGCTAGAGTCCCCCTTGGACAGCTCAGGGAAAAACTGTTTTTT. Its translation: CSARVPLGQLREKLFF.

This clonotype was seen more than once but under ten times. The chain recombines TRBV25-1 with TRBJ2-3; TRBD2 matches 10 bases. CDR1 is MGHDK and CDR2 is SYGVNS in the germline V gene. This CDR3 spans 16 amino acids. Trimming cost V 2 bases and J 5 bases; bases outside gene matches: 7. Here the CDR3 reads CASSERLAGSIDTQYF. The DNA of the CDR3 is TGTGCCAGCAGTGAAAGACTAGCGGGTTCAATAGATACGCAGTATTTT.

V is TRBV2 and J is TRBJ2-1; 8 bases map to TRBD1. The CDR3 is 15 residues long. Germline CDR1 reads SNHLY; CDR2 reads FYNNEI. V trimming: 4 bases; J trimming: 7 bases; junction bases outside the gene matches: 9. The CDR3: CASSADRAGHNEQFF. CDR3 sequence (DNA): TGTGCCAGCAGTGCGGACAGGGCTGGGCATAATGAGCAGTTCTTC.

This clonotype was counted many times. The chain combines TRBV11-2 with TRBJ2-1; D is undetermined. Trimming removed 2 bases at V and 5 bases at J, with 1 base between. Germline V lookup: CDR1 SGHAT, CDR2 FQNNGV. This CDR3 spans 11 amino acids. The CDR3, as DNA: TGTGCCAGCAGCTTAAACAATGAGCAGTTCTTC. Its protein product is CASSLNNEQFF.

The rearrangement joins TRBV20-1 to TRBJ2-5; D is possibly TRBD1 (6 bases). The CDR3 contains 13 residues. V shed 6 bases and J shed 2 bases, with 13 bases lying between them. Germline V lookup: CDR1 DFQATT, CDR2 SNEGSKA (reference sequence). The CDR3 DNA reads as TGCAGTGCCCCCCTGGACAGACAAGAGACCCAGTACTTC. Translating gives CSAPLDRQETQYF.

The genes are TRBV27 and TRBJ2-1; 8 bases align to TRBD1. Germline values: CDR1 MNHEY, CDR2 SMNVEV (reference sequence). This CDR3 is built from 16 residues. V was pared by 3 bases and J by 9 bases, with 13 bases of the junction left unmatched. CDR3 in DNA: TGTGCCAGCAGTTTCTTTGACCCCCAGGGGGCCAGTGAGCAGTTCTTC. This codes for CASSFFDPQGASEQFF.

The chain has TRBV29-1 and TRBJ1-4; D is ambiguous. The V end lost 7 bases, the J end lost 7 bases, and 19 bases lay between the germline ends. Germline V gene lookup returns CDR1 SQVTM and CDR2 ANQGSEA. The CDR3 is made up of 14 amino acids. DNA of the CDR3: TGCAGCGCCGGAAGTCTTGGGGAGAGTGAAAAACTGTTTTTT. Translating it yields CSAGSLGESEKLFF.

The chain couples TRBV5-6 to TRBJ1-2; D unresolved. The CDR3 is 14 residues long. From germline, CDR1 is SGHDT and CDR2 YYEEEE. V lost 3 bases to trimming and J lost 1 base, with 10 bases between them. The CDR3 region has the DNA TGTGCCAGCAGCTCCCGGACGGTTAACTATGGCTACACCTTC. It translates to CASSSRTVNYGYTF.

In this sample, this clonotype turned up a few times. The V gene is TRBV6-2 or TRBV6-3, the J gene TRBJ2-1; 8 bases match TRBD2. CDR3 length: 16 residues. Germline trimming cut 0 bases from V and 4 bases from J; bases unmatched to any gene: 5. Germline V CDR1 and CDR2: MNHEY, SVGEGT. CDR3 sequence: CASSYSIVAGYNEQFF. The CDR3 region has the DNA TGTGCCAGCAGTTACTCGATAGTAGCGGGGTACAATGAGCAGTTCTTC.

This clonotype has only a few counts. The CDR3 protein is CASSPQFMNTEAFF. Here the CDR3 DNA reads TGCGCCAGCAGTCCACAATTTATGAACACTGAAGCTTTCTTT. V is TRBV5-1 and J is TRBJ1-1; no clear D gene. Trimming stripped 5 bases from V and 0 bases from J, with 11 bases between. The germline V gene has CDR1 SGHRS and CDR2 YFSETQ. This CDR3 has 14 amino acids.

V and J are TRBV6-5 and TRBJ1-1; D unclear. The germline CDR1 and CDR2 sequences are MNHEY and SVGAGI. The CDR3 runs to 13 residues. V lost 6 bases and J lost 3, with 11 bases in between. CDR3 DNA: TGTGCCAGCAGCCGAACGGCGGACACTGAAGCTTTCTTT. This sequence encodes CASSRTADTEAFF.

CDR3 sequence reads: CSVEGLLSETQYF. CDR3 DNA: TGCAGCGTTGAGGGTCTACTCTCGGAGACCCAGTACTTC. The rearrangement links TRBV29-1 to TRBJ2-5; D remains ambiguous. The CDR3 extends over 13 amino acids. Trimming removed 3 bases at V and 5 bases at J, with 13 bases between. Germline V gene data show CDR1 as SQVTM and CDR2 as ANQGSEA. The full variable domain, in which reference TRBV29-1 and TRBJ2-5 provide the parts outside the CDR3, is SAVISQKPSRDICQRGTSLTIQCQVDSQVTMMFWYRQQPGQSLTLIATANQGSEATYESGFVIDKFPISRPNLTFSTLTVSNMSPEDSSIYLCSVEGLLSETQYFGPGTRLLVL.

This clonotype was counted only a few times. The chain combines TRBV20-1 with TRBJ2-7; maybe TRBD2 (5 bases). V was cut by 2 bases and J by 0 bases, with 17 bases left in between. The CDR3 is made up of 16 amino acids. Germline V gene lookup returns CDR1 DFQATT and CDR2 SNEGSKA (reference sequence). CDR3 coding DNA: TGCAGTGCTAGACGTGCCCCCGTTGGAGGCTCCTACGAGCAGTACTTC. This gives the protein CSARRAPVGGSYEQYF.

As regards this clonotype: One end of the junction fails to match germline, which may point to a read error. V is TRBV14 and J is TRBJ2-6; TRBD1 aligns across 10 bases. Germline V gene data show CDR1 as SGHDN and CDR2 as FVKESK. This CDR3 spans 18 amino acids. The CDR3 loop is CASSPKGQGLAGANVPTF. Here the CDR3 DNA reads TGTGCCAGCAGCCCAAAGGGACAGGGGTTAGCTGGGGCCAACGTCCCGACTTTC.

This clonotype was detected a few times. The rearrangement uses TRBV19 and TRBJ2-5; D remains ambiguous. Germline V gives CDR1 LNHDA, CDR2 SQIVND (reference sequence). The ends were cut back, 0 bases at V and 5 bases at J, with 4 bases in the middle. The CDR3 runs to 12 residues. The CDR3 loop is CASSIDEETQYF. As DNA, the CDR3 is TGTGCCAGTAGTATAGACGAGGAGACCCAGTACTTC.

The rearrangement joins TRBV5-1 to TRBJ1-1; D perhaps matches TRBD1 (6 bases). The V end lost 4 bases, the J end lost 1 base, and 14 bases lay between the germline ends. The CDR3 is made up of 15 amino acids. From germline, CDR1 is SGHRS and CDR2 YFSETQ. The CDR3 DNA follows: TGCGCCAGCAGCCACCAAGGGGGGGCGAACACTGAAGCTTTCTTT. This translates into CASSHQGGANTEAFF.

This rearrangement joins TRBV29-1 to TRBJ1-2; 10 bases are shared with TRBD1. V lost 2 bases, J lost 7 bases, and 7 bases stayed unmatched. CDR1 is SQVTM and CDR2 is ANQGSEA in the germline V gene. The CDR3 contains 14 residues. CDR3 nucleotide sequence: TGCAGCGTTGAAAGGGACAGGGGAGGCGGTGGCTACACCTTC. Its protein is CSVERDRGGGGYTF.

This clonotype was counted a few times. J is TRBJ2-3 and V is TRBV11-2; 11 positions agree with TRBD2. The germline V gene encodes CDR1 SGHAT and CDR2 FQNNGV. CDR3 length: 15 residues. Trimming removed 5 bases from V and 5 bases from J; junction bases left unmatched: 6. The CDR3 region is CASSLLAGEVDTQYF. The CDR3 nucleotides are TGTGCCAGCAGCCTACTAGCGGGGGAGGTAGATACGCAGTATTTT.